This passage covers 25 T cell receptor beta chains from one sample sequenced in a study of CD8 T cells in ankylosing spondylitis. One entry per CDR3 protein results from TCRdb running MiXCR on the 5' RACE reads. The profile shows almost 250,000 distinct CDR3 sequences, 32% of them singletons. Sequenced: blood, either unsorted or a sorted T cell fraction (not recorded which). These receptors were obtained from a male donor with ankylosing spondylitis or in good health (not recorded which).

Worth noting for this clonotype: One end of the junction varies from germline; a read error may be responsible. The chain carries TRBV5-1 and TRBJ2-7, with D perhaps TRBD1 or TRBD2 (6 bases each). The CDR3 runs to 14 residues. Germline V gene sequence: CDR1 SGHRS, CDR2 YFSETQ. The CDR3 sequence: CASSLSWGAYQQYF. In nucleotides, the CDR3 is TGCGCCAGCAGCTTGAGTTGGGGGGCCTACCAGCAGTACTTC.

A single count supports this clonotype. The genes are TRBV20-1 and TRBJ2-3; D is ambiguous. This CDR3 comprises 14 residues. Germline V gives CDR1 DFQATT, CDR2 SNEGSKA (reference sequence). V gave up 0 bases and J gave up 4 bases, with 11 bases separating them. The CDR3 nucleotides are TGCAGTGCTAGAGACGTAGTAGCTTCAGATACGCAGTATTTT. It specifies CSARDVVASDTQYF.

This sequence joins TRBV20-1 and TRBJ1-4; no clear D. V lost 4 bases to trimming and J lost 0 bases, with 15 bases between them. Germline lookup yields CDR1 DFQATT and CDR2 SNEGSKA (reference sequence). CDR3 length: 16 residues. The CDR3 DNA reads TGCAGTGCTACGACGGATCCTGATGCAACTAATGAAAAACTGTTTTTT. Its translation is CSATTDPDATNEKLFF.

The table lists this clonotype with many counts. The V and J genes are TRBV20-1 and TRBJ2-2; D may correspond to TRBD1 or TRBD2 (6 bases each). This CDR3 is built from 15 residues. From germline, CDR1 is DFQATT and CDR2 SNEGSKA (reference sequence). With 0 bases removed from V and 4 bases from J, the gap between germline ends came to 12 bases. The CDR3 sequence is CSAREPGAGTGELFF. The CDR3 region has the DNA TGCAGTGCTAGAGAGCCGGGGGCTGGCACCGGGGAGCTGTTTTTT.

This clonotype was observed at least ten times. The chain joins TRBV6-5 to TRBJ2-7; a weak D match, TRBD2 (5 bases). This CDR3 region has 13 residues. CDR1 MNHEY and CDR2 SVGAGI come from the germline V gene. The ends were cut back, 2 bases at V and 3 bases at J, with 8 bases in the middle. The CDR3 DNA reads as TGTGCCAGCAGTTACGCGGGCAGCTACGAGCAGTACTTC. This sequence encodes CASSYAGSYEQYF.

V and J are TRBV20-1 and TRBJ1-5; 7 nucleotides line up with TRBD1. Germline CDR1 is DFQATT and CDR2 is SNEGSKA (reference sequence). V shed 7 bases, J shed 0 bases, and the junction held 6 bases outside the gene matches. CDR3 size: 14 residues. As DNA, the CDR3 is TGCAGTGTCCCGGACAGGAATAGCAATCAGCCCCAGCATTTT. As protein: CSVPDRNSNQPQHF.

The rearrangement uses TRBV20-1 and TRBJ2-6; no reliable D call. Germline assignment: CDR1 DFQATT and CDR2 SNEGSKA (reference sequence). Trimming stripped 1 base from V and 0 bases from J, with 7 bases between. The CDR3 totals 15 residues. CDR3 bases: TGCAGTGCTAGAGGTGAAACCTCTGGGGCCAACGTCCTGACTTTC. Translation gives CSARGETSGANVLTF.

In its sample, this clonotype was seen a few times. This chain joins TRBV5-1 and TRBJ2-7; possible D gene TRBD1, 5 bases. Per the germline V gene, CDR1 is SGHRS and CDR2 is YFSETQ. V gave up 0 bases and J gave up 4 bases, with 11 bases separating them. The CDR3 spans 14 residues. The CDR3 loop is CASSLAQGEYEQYF. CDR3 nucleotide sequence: TGCGCCAGCAGCTTGGCCCAGGGTGAGTACGAGCAGTACTTC.

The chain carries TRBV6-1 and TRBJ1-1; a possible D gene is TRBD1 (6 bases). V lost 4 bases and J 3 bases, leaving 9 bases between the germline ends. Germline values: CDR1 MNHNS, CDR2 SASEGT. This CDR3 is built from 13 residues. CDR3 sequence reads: CASSAGQDTEAFF. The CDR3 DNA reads TGTGCCAGCAGTGCGGGACAAGACACTGAAGCTTTCTTT.

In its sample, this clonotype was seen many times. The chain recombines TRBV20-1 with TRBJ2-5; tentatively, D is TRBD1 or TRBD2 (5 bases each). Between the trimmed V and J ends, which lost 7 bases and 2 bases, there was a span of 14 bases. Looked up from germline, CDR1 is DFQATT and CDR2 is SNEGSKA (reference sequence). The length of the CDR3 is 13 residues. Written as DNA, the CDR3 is TGCAGTGAGGGACCGTCCACTCAAGAGACCCAGTACTTC. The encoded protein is CSEGPSTQETQYF.

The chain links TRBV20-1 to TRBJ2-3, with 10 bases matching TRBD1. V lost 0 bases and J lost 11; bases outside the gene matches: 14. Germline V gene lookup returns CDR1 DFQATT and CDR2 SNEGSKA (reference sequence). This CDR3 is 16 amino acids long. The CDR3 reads CSAREGPGQGWSKQYF. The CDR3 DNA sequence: TGCAGTGCTAGAGAGGGTCCGGGACAGGGGTGGTCTAAGCAGTATTTT.

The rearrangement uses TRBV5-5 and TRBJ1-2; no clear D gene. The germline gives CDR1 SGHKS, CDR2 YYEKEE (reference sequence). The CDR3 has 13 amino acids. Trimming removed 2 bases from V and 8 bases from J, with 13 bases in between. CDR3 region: CASSFADLRGYTF. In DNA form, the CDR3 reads TGTGCCAGCAGCTTTGCAGATCTTCGGGGCTACACCTTC.

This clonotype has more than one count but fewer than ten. CDR3 nucleotides: TGCAGTGCTAGAGGGAGGGCAGGAGACTCTGGGGCCAACGTCCTGACTTTC. It specifies CSARGRAGDSGANVLTF. V usage is TRBV20-1 and J usage is TRBJ2-6, with D maybe TRBD2 (6 bases). Germline CDR1 and CDR2: DFQATT and SNEGSKA (reference sequence). Trimming removed 1 base at V and 0 bases at J, with 13 bases between. This CDR3 comprises 17 residues.

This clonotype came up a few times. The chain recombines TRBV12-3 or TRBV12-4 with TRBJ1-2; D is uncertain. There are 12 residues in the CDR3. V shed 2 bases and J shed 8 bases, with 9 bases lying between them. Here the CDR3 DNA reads TGTGCCAGCAGTTTATCTGGGGAGGGCTACACCTTC. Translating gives CASSLSGEGYTF.

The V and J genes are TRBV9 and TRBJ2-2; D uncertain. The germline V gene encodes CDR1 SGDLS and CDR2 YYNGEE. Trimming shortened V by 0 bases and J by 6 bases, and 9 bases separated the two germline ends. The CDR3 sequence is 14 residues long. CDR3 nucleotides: TGTGCCAGCAGCGTAGGGACGCCGGCCGGGGAGCTGTTTTTT. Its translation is CASSVGTPAGELFF.

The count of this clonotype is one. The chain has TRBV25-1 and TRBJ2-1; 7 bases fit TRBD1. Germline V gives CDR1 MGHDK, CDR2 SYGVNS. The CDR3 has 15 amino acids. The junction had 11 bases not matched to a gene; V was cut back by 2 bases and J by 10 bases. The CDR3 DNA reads TGTGCCAGCAGTGAAGGTGGTGAGGGGGCGAACGAGCAGTTCTTC. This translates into CASSEGGEGANEQFF.

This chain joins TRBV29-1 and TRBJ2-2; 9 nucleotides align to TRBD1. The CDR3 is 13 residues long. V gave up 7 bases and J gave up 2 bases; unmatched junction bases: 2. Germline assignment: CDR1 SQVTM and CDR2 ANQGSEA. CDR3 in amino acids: CSGQGVNTGELFF. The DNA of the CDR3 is TGCAGCGGACAGGGGGTTAACACCGGGGAGCTGTTTTTT.

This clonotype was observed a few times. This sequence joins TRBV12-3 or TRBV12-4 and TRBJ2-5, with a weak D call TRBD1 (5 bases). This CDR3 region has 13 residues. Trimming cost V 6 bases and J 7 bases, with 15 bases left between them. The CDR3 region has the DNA TGTGCCAGCAGACAGGATACCCCAGGGACCCAGTACTTC. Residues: CASRQDTPGTQYF.

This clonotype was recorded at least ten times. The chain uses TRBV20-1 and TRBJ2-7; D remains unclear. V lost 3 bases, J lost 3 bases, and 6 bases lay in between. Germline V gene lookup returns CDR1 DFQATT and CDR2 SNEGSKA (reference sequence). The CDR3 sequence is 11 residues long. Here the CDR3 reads CSASGDYEQYF. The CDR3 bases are TGCAGTGCTAGTGGGGACTACGAGCAGTACTTC.

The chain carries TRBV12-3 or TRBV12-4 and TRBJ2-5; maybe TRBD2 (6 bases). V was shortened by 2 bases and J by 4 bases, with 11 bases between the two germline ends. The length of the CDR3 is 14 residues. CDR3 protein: CASSLRGGTETQYF. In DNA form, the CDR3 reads TGTGCCAGCAGTTTAAGGGGCGGGACAGAGACCCAGTACTTC.

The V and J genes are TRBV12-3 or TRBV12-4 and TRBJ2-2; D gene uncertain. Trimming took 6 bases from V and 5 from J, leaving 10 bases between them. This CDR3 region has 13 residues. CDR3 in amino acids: CASRDGWTGELFF. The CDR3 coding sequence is TGTGCCAGCAGGGACGGATGGACCGGGGAGCTGTTTTTT.

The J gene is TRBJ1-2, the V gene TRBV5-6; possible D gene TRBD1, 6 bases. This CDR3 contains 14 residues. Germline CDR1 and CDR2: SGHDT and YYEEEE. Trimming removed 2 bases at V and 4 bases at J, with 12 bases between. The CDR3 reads CASSFAGETYGYTF. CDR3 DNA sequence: TGTGCCAGCAGCTTTGCAGGGGAAACCTATGGCTACACCTTC. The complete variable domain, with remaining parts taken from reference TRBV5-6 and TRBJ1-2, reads DAGVTQSPTHLIKTRGQQVTLRCSPKSGHDTVSWYQQALGQGPQFIFQYYEEEERQRGNFPDRFSGHQFPNYSSELNVNALLLGDSALYLCASSFAGETYGYTFGSGTRLTVV.

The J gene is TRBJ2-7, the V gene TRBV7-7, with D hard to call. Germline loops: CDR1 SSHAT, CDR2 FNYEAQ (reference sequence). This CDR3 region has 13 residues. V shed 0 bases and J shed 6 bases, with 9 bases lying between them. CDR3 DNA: TGTGCCAGCAGCTTAGCGAACGGAATCGAGCAGTACTTC. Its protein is CASSLANGIEQYF.

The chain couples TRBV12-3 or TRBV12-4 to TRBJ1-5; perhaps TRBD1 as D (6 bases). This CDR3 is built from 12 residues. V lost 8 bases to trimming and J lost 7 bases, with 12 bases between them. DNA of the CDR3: TGTGCCAGCTCGGGGGGCGGGCAGCCCCAGCATTTT. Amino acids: CASSGGGQPQHF.

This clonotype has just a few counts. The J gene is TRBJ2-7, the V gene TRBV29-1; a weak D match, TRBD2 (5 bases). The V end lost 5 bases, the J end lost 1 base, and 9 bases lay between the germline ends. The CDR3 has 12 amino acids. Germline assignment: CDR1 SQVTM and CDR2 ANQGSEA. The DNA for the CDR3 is TGCAGCGTTATGAGGGAATCCTACGAGCAGTACTTC. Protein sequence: CSVMRESYEQYF.